A single sample gave rise to the 11 T cell receptor beta chains below, sequenced in a study of cytomegalovirus exposure and HLA in healthy donors. The data were produced by immunoSEQ multiplex PCR, yet TCRdb's version contains in-frame clones alone and is incomplete. The sample carries 130,000 to 150,000 clones, 85% to 90% recorded once. Sequenced sample: PBMCs. These receptors were taken from a woman between 25 and 40 years old in good health and CMV-seropositive.

The chain recombines TRBV27 with TRBJ2-1; D uncertain. CDR3 length: 14 amino acids. CDR1 and CDR2 from the germline V gene are MNHEY and SMNVEV (reference sequence). The V gene lost 3 bases and the J gene lost 5 bases, with 11 bases spanning the gap. CDR3 sequence reads: CASSLGSANNEQFF. In DNA, the CDR3 is TGTGCCAGCAGTTTGGGCTCAGCAAACAATGAGCAGTTCTTC.

J is TRBJ2-7 and V is TRBV6-1; D is unclear. The V and J ends lost 6 bases and 2 bases respectively, with 8 bases between them. The CDR3 is 12 amino acids. Germline V gene sequence: CDR1 MNHNS, CDR2 SASEGT. The CDR3 DNA reads as TGTGCCAGCAGAAACTTCGCCTACGAGCAGTACTTC. Amino acids: CASRNFAYEQYF.

This chain joins TRBV2 and TRBJ2-7; TRBD1 is a possible D gene (7 bases). From germline, CDR1 is SNHLY and CDR2 FYNNEI. V was shortened by 6 bases and J by 2 bases, with 17 bases between the two germline ends. The CDR3 runs 15 residues. The CDR3 here is CASRELGQRAYEQYF. CDR3 coding DNA: TGTGCCAGCAGGGAATTGGGACAGCGGGCCTACGAGCAGTACTTC.

This rearrangement joins TRBV4-2 to TRBJ1-1; D gene unclear. The CDR3 contains 14 residues. In germline, CDR1 is LGHNA, CDR2 YNFKEQ. V dropped 0 bases and J dropped 5 bases, with 10 bases sitting between them. The CDR3 sequence is CASSQDYRGTEAFF. The CDR3 nucleotides are TGTGCCAGCAGCCAAGATTATCGGGGTACTGAAGCTTTCTTT.

This sequence joins TRBV5-4 and TRBJ1-2; 7 bases align to TRBD1. Germline V lookup: CDR1 SGHNT, CDR2 YYREEE (reference sequence). Unmatched junction bases numbered 8, after V lost 2 bases and J lost 4 bases. This CDR3 has 15 amino acids. CDR3 amino acids: CASSFEGGAAYGYTF. DNA of the CDR3: TGTGCCAGCAGCTTTGAAGGGGGCGCAGCCTATGGCTACACCTTC.

The genes are TRBV29-1 and TRBJ2-7, with 7 bases aligning to TRBD1. Germline CDR1 and CDR2: SQVTM and ANQGSEA. CDR3 length equals 12 residues. The J segment lost 0 bases and the V segment lost 6 bases, leaving 2 bases of the junction unmatched. CDR3 protein: CSVGTVSYEQYF. CDR3 bases: TGCAGCGTAGGGACAGTCTCCTACGAGCAGTACTTC.

The table lists this clone with a count of one. The chain recombines TRBV5-1 with TRBJ2-1; possible D gene TRBD1, 5 bases. The CDR3 sequence is 16 residues long. Germline CDR1 SGHRS, CDR2 YFSETQ. Deletions cut 0 bases from V and 0 bases from J, with 10 bases between. CDR3 bases: TGCGCCAGCAGCTTGGATCAGGGAACCTCCTACAATGAGCAGTTCTTC. This sequence encodes CASSLDQGTSYNEQFF.

This chain uses TRBV11-2 with TRBJ2-7; possible D gene TRBD2, 5 bases. There are 14 residues in the CDR3. Trimming took off 2 bases at V and 1 base at J, with 9 bases between the two ends. Germline lookup yields CDR1 SGHAT and CDR2 FQNNGV. The CDR3 is CASSLSSGSYEQYF. The CDR3 bases are TGTGCCAGCAGCTTATCCAGCGGATCCTACGAGCAGTACTTC.

J is TRBJ2-7 and V is TRBV7-9, with 9 nucleotides matching TRBD1. Germline CDR1 is SEHNR and CDR2 is FQNEAQ (reference sequence). J lost 5 bases, V lost 5 bases, and 7 bases had no gene match. The CDR3 is made up of 14 amino acids. The CDR3 nucleotides are TGTGCCAGCAGCGCAGACAGGGGGGTAAACGAGCAGTACTTC. This encodes CASSADRGVNEQYF.

The chain links TRBV28 to TRBJ2-5, with 11 bases aligning to TRBD2. The CDR3 consists of 16 residues. Germline loops: CDR1 MDHEN, CDR2 SYDVKM. V was clipped by 3 bases and J by 7 bases; unmatched bases: 10. The CDR3 is CASSLLTSGDPRTQYF. The CDR3 bases are TGTGCCAGCAGTTTGTTGACTAGCGGGGACCCTCGGACCCAGTACTTC.

The genes are TRBV6-5 and TRBJ1-2; TRBD1 aligns across 9 bases. The CDR3 contains 15 residues. Germline lookup yields CDR1 MNHEY and CDR2 SVGAGI. The V gene end was trimmed by 3 bases and the J gene end by 2 bases; junction bases not matched to a gene: 4. The CDR3 region has the DNA TGTGCCAGCAGTTATGACAGGGGGAAAAACTATGGCTACACCTTC. Translation gives CASSYDRGKNYGYTF.